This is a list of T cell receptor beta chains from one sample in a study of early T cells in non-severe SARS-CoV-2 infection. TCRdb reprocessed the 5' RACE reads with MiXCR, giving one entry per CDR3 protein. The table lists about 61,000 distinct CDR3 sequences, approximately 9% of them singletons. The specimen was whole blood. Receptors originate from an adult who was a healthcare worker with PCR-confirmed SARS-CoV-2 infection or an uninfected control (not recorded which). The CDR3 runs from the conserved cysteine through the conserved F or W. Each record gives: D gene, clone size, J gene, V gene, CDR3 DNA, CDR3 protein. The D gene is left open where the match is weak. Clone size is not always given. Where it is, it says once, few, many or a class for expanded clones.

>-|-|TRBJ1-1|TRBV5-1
TGCGCCAGCAGCTTGGTGTTGGGACAAGCCACTGAAGCTTTCTTT
CASSLVLGQATEAFF
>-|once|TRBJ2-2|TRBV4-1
TGCGCCAGCAGCAAGGTGGTGGACACCGGGGAGCTGTTTTTT
CASSKVVDTGELFF
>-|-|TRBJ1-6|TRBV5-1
TGCGCCAGCAGAGACCAGAGCGGAAATTCACCCCTCCACTTT
CASRDQSGNSPLHF
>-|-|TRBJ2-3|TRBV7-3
TGTGCCAGCAGCCGAGGACTGACGGGGGATACGCAGTATTTT
CASSRGLTGDTQYF
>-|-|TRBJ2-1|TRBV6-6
TGTGCCAGCAGTTACCGGGCCCGAGATCGTCTCAATGAGCAGTTCTTC
CASSYRARDRLNEQFF
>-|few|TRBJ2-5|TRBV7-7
TGTGCCAGCAGCCCAGGACCAAAAGAGACCCAGTACTTC
CASSPGPKETQYF
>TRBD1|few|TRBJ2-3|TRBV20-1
TGCAGTGCTAGAACCCCCCCCGGACAGGGGATCACAGATACGCAGTATTTT
CSARTPPGQGITDTQYF
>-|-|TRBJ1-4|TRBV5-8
TGTGCCAGCGACTTTCGTAATAATGAAAAACTGTTTTTT
CASDFRNNEKLFF
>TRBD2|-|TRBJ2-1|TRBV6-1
TGTGCCAGCAGAGGACTAGCGGGCGAGAGCTCCTACAATGAGCAGTTCTTC
CASRGLAGESSYNEQFF
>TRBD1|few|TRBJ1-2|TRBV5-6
TGTGCCAGCAGCTTGGACAGGGGGGACGGCTACACCTTC
CASSLDRGDGYTF
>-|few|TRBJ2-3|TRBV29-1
TGCAGCGTTCGAATTTCTGATACGCAGTATTTT
CSVRISDTQYF
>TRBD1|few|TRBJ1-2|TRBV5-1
TGCGCCAGCAGCTTGGGGACAGGGGACTATGGCTACACCTTC
CASSLGTGDYGYTF
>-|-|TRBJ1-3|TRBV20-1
TGCAGTGCTAGAAAGGACGCGGGGTTAAACACCATATATTTT
CSARKDAGLNTIYF
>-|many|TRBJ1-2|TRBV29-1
TGCAGCGTTGATACCGGGGTTACCTATGGCTACACCTTC
CSVDTGVTYGYTF
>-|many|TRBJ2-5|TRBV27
TGTGCCAGCAGCGACCTGGTGGGGCGAAGAGAGACCCAGTACTTC
CASSDLVGRRETQYF
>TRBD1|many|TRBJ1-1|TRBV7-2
TGTGCCAGCAGCAAGGACAGGGGTGTATCTGAAGCTTTCTTT
CASSKDRGVSEAFF
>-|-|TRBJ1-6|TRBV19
TGTGCCAGTAGCCCAGACAGAGGATCACCCCTCCACTTT
CASSPDRGSPLHF
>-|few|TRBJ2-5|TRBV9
TGTGCCAGCAGCGTAGGGGGATGGGCAGGGGACCAAGAGACCCAGTACTTC
CASSVGGWAGDQETQYF
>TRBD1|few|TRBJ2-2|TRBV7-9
TGTGCCAGCAGCTTAGATACAGGGGCCACCGGGGAGCTGTTTTTT
CASSLDTGATGELFF
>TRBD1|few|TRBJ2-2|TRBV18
TGTGCCAGCTCCCAGGGGACAGCAAACACCGGGGAGCTGTTTTTT
CASSQGTANTGELFF
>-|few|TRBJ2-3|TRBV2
TGTGCCAGCAGAAGAGAGGGACCGAGCACAGATACGCAGTATTTT
CASRREGPSTDTQYF
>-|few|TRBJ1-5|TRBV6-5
TGTGCCAGCAGTTACTCGTCTAGCCAGAGGCCCCAGCATTTT
CASSYSSSQRPQHF
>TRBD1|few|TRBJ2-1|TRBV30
TGTGCCTGTGCGGGACAGGGTAGTGGTGAGCAGTTCTTC
CACAGQGSGEQFF
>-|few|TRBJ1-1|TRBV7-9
TGTGCCAGCAGCTTAGTAGCCCGGAACACTGAAGCTTTCTTT
CASSLVARNTEAFF
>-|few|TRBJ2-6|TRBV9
TGTGCCAGCAGCCCACCGACCGGGGTTGGGGCCAACGTCCTGACTTTC
CASSPPTGVGANVLTF
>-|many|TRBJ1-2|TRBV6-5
TGTGCCACACAAAGCCGCGGACAGACCAACTATGGCTACACCTTC
CATQSRGQTNYGYTF
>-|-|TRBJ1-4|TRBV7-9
TGTGCCAGCAGCTACATACAGCAGGGCGAAAAACTGTTTTTT
CASSYIQQGEKLFF
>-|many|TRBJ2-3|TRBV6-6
TGTGCCAGCAGTTACTCAGAGTGGTGGGATACTAGCACAGATACGCAGTATTTT
CASSYSEWWDTSTDTQYF